This T cell receptor (beta chain) emerged from a study of T cell responses to AZD1222 COVID-19 vaccine. In regard to this clone: Its specificity is unknown.

Study-wide results and limits: Variant regions that are unmutated are reportedly the target of nearly half of spike-specific TCRs.

Produced via immunoSEQ multiplex PCR; TCRdb's table is partial and in-frame only. Here the sample spans around 30,000 clones, just over 90% being singletons. With 0 bases removed from V and 3 bases from J, the gap between germline ends came to 10 bases. The germline V gene encodes CDR1 SGHNT and CDR2 YYREEE (reference sequence). CDR3 length equals 14 residues. The rearrangement links TRBV5-4 to TRBJ2-7; TRBD1 is a possible D gene (6 bases). The origin of this receptor is an adult in good health. The input for sequencing was peripheral blood, taken on day 0 of AZD1222 vaccination. This CDR3 reads CASSLDRASYEQYF. Here the CDR3 DNA reads TGTGCCAGCAGCTTGGACAGGGCAAGCTACGAGCAGTACTTC. The whole variable domain, remainder taken from reference TRBV5-4 and TRBJ2-7, is ETGVTQSPTHLIKTRGQQVTLRCSSQSGHNTVSWYQQALGQGPQFIFQYYREEENGRGNFPPRFSGLQFPNYSSELNVNALELDDSALYLCASSLDRASYEQYFGPGTRLTVT.